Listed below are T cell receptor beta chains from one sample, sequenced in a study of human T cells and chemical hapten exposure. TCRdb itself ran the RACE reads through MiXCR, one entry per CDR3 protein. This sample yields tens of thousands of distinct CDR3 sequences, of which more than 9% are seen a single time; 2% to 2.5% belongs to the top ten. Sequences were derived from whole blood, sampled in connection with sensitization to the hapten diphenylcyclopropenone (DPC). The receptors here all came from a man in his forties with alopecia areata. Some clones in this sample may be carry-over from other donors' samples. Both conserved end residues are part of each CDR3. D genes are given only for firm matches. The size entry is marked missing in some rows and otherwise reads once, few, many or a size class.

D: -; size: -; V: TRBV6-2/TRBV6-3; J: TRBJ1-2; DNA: TGTGCCAGCAGAAACGGCCGGGAGACCCACTATGGCTACACCTTC; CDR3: CASRNGRETHYGYTF
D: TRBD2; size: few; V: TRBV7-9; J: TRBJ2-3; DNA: TGTGCCAGCAGCTTAGTAGCGGGCTCAAGAACAGATACGCAGTATTTT; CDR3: CASSLVAGSRTDTQYF
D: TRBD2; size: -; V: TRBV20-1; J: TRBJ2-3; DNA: TGCAGTGCATCGTCCGCGGGAGGGCCAGATACGCAGTATTTT; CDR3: CSASSAGGPDTQYF
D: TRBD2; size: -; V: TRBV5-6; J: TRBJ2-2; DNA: TGTGCCAGCAGCTCTCAACTAGCGGGAGGGAGGACCGGGGAGCTGTTTTTT; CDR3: CASSSQLAGGRTGELFF
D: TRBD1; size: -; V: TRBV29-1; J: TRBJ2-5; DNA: TGCAGCGTAATCGACAGGGGGCGGGAGACCCAGTACTTC; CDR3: CSVIDRGRETQYF
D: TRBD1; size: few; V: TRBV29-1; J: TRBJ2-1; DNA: TGCAGCGCGAGGGGGACAGGGTCCCTCTCCTACAATGAGCAGTTCTTC; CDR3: CSARGTGSLSYNEQFF
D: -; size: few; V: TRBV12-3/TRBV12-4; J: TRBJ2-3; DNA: TGTGCCAGCAGTTTATCACAGCATAACACAGATACGCAGTATTTT; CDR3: CASSLSQHNTDTQYF
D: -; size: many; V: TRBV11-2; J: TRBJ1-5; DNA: TGTGCCAGCAGCTTAGGAGCGCGGTCAACCGGGGGTCAGCCCCAGCATTTT; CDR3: CASSLGARSTGGQPQHF
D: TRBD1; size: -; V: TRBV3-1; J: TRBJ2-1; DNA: TGTGCCAGCAGCTCCACAGGGGGGAGGAATGAGCAGTTCTTC; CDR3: CASSSTGGRNEQFF
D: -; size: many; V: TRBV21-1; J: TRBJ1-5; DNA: TGTGCCAGCAGCAAAGAACAGGGAGCCACCTTTAGCAATCAGCCCCAGCATTTT; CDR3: CASSKEQGATFSNQPQHF
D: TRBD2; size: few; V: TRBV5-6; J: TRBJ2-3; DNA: TGTGCCAGCAGCCTAGCGGGAGGGCCGGCAAAAGATACGCAGTATTTT; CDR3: CASSLAGGPAKDTQYF
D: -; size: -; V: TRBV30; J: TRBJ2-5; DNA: TGTGCCTGGACCGCAGGGGAGACCCAGTACTTC; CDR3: CAWTAGETQYF
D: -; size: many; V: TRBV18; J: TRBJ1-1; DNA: TGTGCCAGCTCACCAAGATCGAGTTGGGACACTGAAGCTTTCTTT; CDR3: CASSPRSSWDTEAFF
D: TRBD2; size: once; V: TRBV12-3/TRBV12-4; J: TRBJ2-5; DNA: TGTGCCAGCACCTTCGGGACTAGCGTTAAAGAGACCCAGTACTTC; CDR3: CASTFGTSVKETQYF
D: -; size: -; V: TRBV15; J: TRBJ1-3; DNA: TGTGCCACCAGCAGAGATAGAGGGTCTGGAAACACCATATATTTT; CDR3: CATSRDRGSGNTIYF
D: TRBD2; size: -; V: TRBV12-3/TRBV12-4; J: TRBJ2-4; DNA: TGTGCCAGCAGTTTGTGGCGGGAGGGCCATAAGGGCATTCAGTACTTC; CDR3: CASSLWREGHKGIQYF
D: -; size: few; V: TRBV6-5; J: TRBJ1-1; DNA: TGTGCCAGCAGCCCGAGGAAGGGCTTGGGCACTGAAGCTTTCTTT; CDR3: CASSPRKGLGTEAFF
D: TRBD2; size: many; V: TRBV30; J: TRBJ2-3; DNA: TGTGCCTGGAGTGGACTAGCGGGAGAGACGCAGTATTTT; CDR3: CAWSGLAGETQYF
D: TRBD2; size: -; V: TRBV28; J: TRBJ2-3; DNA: TGTGCCAGCAGAATCGCCGGGGGACTAGCGGGCACAGATACGCAGTATTTT; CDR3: CASRIAGGLAGTDTQYF
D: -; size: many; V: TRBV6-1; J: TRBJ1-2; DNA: TGTGCCATGGGGAAGGCCCCCGCGGATTATGGCTACACCTTC; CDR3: CAMGKAPADYGYTF
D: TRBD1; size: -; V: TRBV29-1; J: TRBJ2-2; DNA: TGCAGCGCCACAGGGGGCGGGAACACCGGGGAGCTGTTTTTT; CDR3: CSATGGGNTGELFF
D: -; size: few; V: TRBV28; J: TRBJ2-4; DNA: TGTGCCAGCAGTTTAATAGGCGGCATTCAGTACTTC; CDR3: CASSLIGGIQYF
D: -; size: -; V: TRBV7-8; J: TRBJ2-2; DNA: TGTGCCAGCAGCCCCCGGGTAAACACCGGGGAGCTGTTTTTT; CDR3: CASSPRVNTGELFF
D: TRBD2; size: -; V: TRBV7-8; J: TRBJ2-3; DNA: TGTGCCAGCAGCGGAGAAGGTTGGACTAGCGGGAGAATAGATACGCGGTATTTT; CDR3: CASSGEGWTSGRIDTRYF
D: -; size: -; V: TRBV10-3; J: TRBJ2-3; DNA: TGTGCCATCAGTGAGTCGACTCTTACAGGTAGCACAGATACGCAGTATTTT; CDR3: CAISESTLTGSTDTQYF
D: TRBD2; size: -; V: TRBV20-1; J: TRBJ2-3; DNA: TGCAGTGCTATCGGACCGGGAGGGACCCGGGATACGCAGTATTTT; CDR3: CSAIGPGGTRDTQYF
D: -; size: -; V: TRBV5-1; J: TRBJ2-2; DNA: TGCGCCAGCAGCTTGGGCAGGGCGAACACCGGGGAGCTGTTTTTT; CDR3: CASSLGRANTGELFF
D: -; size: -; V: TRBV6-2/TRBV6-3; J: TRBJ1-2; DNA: TGTGCCAGCAGCCAGACGCCGAATGGCTACACCTTC; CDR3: CASSQTPNGYTF
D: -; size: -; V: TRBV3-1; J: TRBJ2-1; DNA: TGTGCCAGCAGCCTGGGACTCCACAATGAGCAGTTCTTC; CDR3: CASSLGLHNEQFF
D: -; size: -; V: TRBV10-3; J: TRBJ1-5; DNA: TGTGCCATCAGTGAGTCAGTAAATCAGCCCCAGCATTTT; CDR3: CAISESVNQPQHF
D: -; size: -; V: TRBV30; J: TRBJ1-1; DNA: TGTGCCTGGAGTGTAGCCACGAACACTGAAGCTTTCTTT; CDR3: CAWSVATNTEAFF
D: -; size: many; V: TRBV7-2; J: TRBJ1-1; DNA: TGTGCCAGCAGCTTAGCGTTAGGACCCACTGAAGCTTTCTTT; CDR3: CASSLALGPTEAFF
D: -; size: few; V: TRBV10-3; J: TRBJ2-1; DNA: TGTGCCACCACCTTTAGAGAGAGGTCCTACAATGAGCAGTTCTTC; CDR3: CATTFRERSYNEQFF
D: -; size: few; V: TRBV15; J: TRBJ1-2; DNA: TGTGCCACCAGCAGAGGGCTGTTCTATGGCTACACCTTC; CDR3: CATSRGLFYGYTF
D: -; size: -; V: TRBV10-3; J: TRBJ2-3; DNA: TGTGCCATCAGTGAGTCGAGCAGCACAGATACGCAGTATTTT; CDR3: CAISESSSTDTQYF